A selection of T cell receptor beta chains follows, all from one sample in a study of sequential checkpoint blockade in melanoma. Profiling relied on immunoSEQ multiplex PCR, and the TCRdb table lists in-frame clones only, not all of them. This table holds approximately 21,000 clones, roughly 80% found once. The material was CD8+ T cells sorted from blood (inferred from file names), obtained from a patient given nivolumab and ipilimumab in sequence. The receptors stem from a human donor with melanoma. Both conserved end residues are part of each CDR3. Expanded clones are given a class, and other clones once, few, many or no size at all.

v_call,j_call,clone_size,cdr3_aa
TRBV11-2,TRBJ2-7,few,CASSFGGYYEQYF
TRBV19,TRBJ2-3,-,CASSITPRSTDTQYF
TRBV29-1,TRBJ1-1,-,CSVQPGLNTEAFF
TRBV10-2,TRBJ1-1,once,CASSESNRGYTEAFF
TRBV6-5,TRBJ2-3,-,CASSYGGAGTDTQYF
TRBV5-1,TRBJ1-2,few,CASSLWDRENGYTF
TRBV9,TRBJ2-5,once,CASSAGQALIETQYF
TRBV28,TRBJ2-7,-,CASSSQGVPGEQYF
TRBV6-6,TRBJ1-3,few,CASSYNYGNTIYF
TRBV29-1,TRBJ2-1,-,CSVEDDGTSVNEQFF
TRBV29-1,TRBJ2-2,-,CSVVFFRGQGVTGELFF
TRBV4-3,TRBJ2-7,few,CASSQSQDGSYEQYF
TRBV27,TRBJ2-7,-,CASSYGTGNYEQYF
TRBV4-3,TRBJ2-1,-,CASSQGLAGHIYNEQFF
TRBV27,TRBJ2-1,-,CASSSPYNEQFF
TRBV2,TRBJ2-7,-,CASSGTGGTLEQYF
TRBV10-2,TRBJ2-1,-,CASRTYEVNEQFF
TRBV6-4,TRBJ2-3,-,CASNPTGTGGDTQYF
TRBV11-3,TRBJ2-2,-,CASSSRESDTGELFF
TRBV5-1,TRBJ2-5,-,CASSLGLASLETQYF
TRBV5-1,TRBJ2-3,few,CASSLVTFSTDTQYF
TRBV28,TRBJ2-7,-,CASSTYLAGIRGQSSYEQYF
TRBV4-3,TRBJ2-3,-,CASSQSHRGLSTDTQYF
TRBV6-5,TRBJ2-2,-,CASSFLAGGTGELFF
TRBV27,-,-,CASSLSQRGDEQYF
TRBV6-1,TRBJ2-7,-,CASSEVGAYEQYF
TRBV9,TRBJ1-4,-,CASSEGEARHEKLFF
TRBV9,TRBJ2-7,-,CASSQGGGPHYEQYF
TRBV4-2,TRBJ1-1,few,CASWGRGYTEAFF
TRBV7-6,TRBJ2-3,-,CASSLLPRTSGRADTQYF
TRBV11-2,TRBJ2-5,-,CASSSTSGRETQYF
TRBV13,TRBJ1-1,-,CASSAGTEAFF
TRBV6-1,TRBJ2-1,-,CASTTEGESYNEQFF
TRBV10-1,TRBJ1-3,-,CAITGDGNTIYF
TRBV5-1,TRBJ2-5,-,CASSLGTQPALETQYF
TRBV5-1,TRBJ1-1,-,CASSLLDRNTEAFF
TRBV19,TRBJ2-7,-,CASTPGTGTYEQYF
TRBV7-2,TRBJ1-1,-,CASTNLGTGAFF
TRBV4-1,TRBJ2-3,-,CASSRREEAGPGSDTQYF
TRBV4-3,TRBJ1-3,-,CASSAGTGAGNTIYF
TRBV4-3,TRBJ2-1,-,CASSSLAGGVSGSYNEQFF
TRBV5-8,TRBJ1-1,once,CASSQVTGTNTEAFF
TRBV4-3,TRBJ1-1,-,CASSQERQKNTEAFF
TRBV19,TRBJ2-7,once,CASSIVQGYEQYF
TRBV30,TRBJ2-5,-,CAWMTRGAWAETQYF
TRBV28,TRBJ2-1,once,CASSFALAGAHNEQFF
TRBV4-1,TRBJ1-4,few,CASSQDLRQGGGKLFF
TRBV19,TRBJ1-3,few,CASSMTVGGNTIYF
TRBV6-4,TRBJ2-7,-,CASSDHTGVDYEQYF
TRBV19,TRBJ1-2,few,CASSSPDYGYTF
TRBV7-9,TRBJ1-5,-,CASSSEAAGDQPQHF
TRBV4-3,TRBJ2-3,few,CASSQTPLQGSSDTQYF